The source of this TCR beta chain is a study of T-cell memory formation after mild COVID-19. In the study overall: Among the donors, TCR clusters were largely specific to each donor.

J gave up 8 bases and V 6 bases, and 16 bases lay outside the gene matches. The CDR3 runs 17 residues. TCR alpha and TCR beta cDNA libraries with sample barcodes and UMIs came from 5'RACE using constant-segment primers. TCRdb re-called the 5' RACE reads with MiXCR, one entry per CDR3 protein. Of 300,000 to 400,000 distinct CDR3 sequences listed, more than 15% are singletons. This clonotype was seen a few times. The antigen is unknown. Study conclusions and caveats: Clones that contracted from day 15 to 85 were balanced CD4/CD8, while later expanders leaned CD4+.

The genes are TRBV12-3 or TRBV12-4 and TRBJ1-4; TRBD1 matches 9 bases. The origin of this receptor is a man between 18 and 29 years old who had mild COVID-19 (a few samples of this study predate the infection). Cell type and time point are not known. The sequencing sample was made of PBMCs or a T cell subset sorted from them (not recorded which). The CDR3 here is CASSPGQGREGREKLFF. For the CDR3, the DNA is TGTGCCAGCAGCCCGGGACAGGGCAGGGAAGGACGCGAAAAACTGTTTTTT.